This TCR beta chain was obtained from a study of OX40 agonist ivuxolimab in advanced cancers. Study-level information: A partial response was reached by three patients: one with hepatocellular carcinoma and two with cutaneous melanoma.

Profiled with immunoSEQ multiplex PCR; TCRdb holds only in-frame clones, not every one. The top ten clones hold 0.85% to 1.3% of a sample with 70,000 or so clones, more than 80% of them seen once. Remarks on this clone: The sample contains more than one DNA sequence encoding this CDR3.

The clonotype originates from an adult with an advanced solid tumor such as melanoma, head and neck, liver or kidney cancer. Sample: CD4+ or CD8+ T cells sorted from blood, taken in a trial of the OX40 agonist ivuxolimab.

The chain's CDR3 is CASRGLRSNQPQHF. The CDR3 DNA follows: TGTGCCAGCAGGGGACTTCGTAGCAATCAGCCCCAGCATTTT. V and J are TRBV6-1 and TRBJ1-5; possible D gene TRBD1, 5 bases. CDR1 is MNHNS, CDR2 SASEGT, per germline. This CDR3 contains 14 residues. Deletions cut 6 bases from V and 0 bases from J, with 9 bases between.